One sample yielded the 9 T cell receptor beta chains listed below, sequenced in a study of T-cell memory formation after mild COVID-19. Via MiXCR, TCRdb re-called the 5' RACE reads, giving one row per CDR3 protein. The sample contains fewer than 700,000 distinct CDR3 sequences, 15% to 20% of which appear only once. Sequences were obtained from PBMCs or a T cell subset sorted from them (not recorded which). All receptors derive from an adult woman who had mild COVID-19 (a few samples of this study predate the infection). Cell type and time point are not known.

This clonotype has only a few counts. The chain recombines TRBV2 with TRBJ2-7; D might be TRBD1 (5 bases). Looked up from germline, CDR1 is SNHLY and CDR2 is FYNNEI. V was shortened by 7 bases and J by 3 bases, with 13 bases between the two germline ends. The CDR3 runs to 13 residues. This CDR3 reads CASTLTDSYEQYF. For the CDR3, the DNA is TGTGCCAGCACCCTGACCGACAGCTACGAGCAGTACTTC.

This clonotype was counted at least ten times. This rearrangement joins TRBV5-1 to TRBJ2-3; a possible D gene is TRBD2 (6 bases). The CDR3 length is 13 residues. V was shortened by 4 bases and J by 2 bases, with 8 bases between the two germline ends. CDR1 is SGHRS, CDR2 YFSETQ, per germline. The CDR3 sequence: CASSGDSTDTQYF. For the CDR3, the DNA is TGCGCCAGCAGCGGGGACTCCACAGATACGCAGTATTTT.

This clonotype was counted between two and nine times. This CDR3 is CASSQVHRADGTWNEQFF. The DNA for the CDR3 is TGTGCCAGCAGCCAAGTTCACCGCGCCGATGGAACGTGGAATGAGCAGTTCTTC. This chain joins TRBV4-2 and TRBJ2-1; D gene uncertain. CDR3 size: 18 residues. In germline, CDR1 is LGHNA, CDR2 YNFKEQ. V lost 1 base, J lost 7 bases, and 23 bases lay in between.

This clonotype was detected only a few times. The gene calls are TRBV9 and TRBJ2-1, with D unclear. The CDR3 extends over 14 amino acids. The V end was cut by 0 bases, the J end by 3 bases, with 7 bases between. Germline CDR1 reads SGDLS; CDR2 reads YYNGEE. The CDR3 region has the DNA TGTGCCAGCAGCGTAGCCGGTTACTACAATGAGCAGTTCTTC. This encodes CASSVAGYYNEQFF.

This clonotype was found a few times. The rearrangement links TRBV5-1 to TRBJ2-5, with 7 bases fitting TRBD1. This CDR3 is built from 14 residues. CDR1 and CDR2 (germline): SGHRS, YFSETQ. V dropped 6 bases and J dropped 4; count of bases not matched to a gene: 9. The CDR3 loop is CASTPGQPGETQYF. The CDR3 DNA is TGCGCCAGCACCCCGGGACAGCCGGGAGAGACCCAGTACTTC.

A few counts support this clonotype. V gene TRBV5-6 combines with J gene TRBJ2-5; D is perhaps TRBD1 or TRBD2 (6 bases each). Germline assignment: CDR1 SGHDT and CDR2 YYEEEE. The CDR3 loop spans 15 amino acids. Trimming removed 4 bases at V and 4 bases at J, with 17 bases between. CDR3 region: CASSPRGYGRETQYF. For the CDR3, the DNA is TGTGCCAGCAGCCCCAGGGGATACGGGAGAGAGACCCAGTACTTC.

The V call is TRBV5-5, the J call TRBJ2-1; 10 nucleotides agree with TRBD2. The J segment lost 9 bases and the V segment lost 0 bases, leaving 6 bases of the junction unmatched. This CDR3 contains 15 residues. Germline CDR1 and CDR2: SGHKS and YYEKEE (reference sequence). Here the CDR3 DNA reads TGTGCCAGCAGCTTGGTGGTAGCGGGGGGAGGTGAGCAGTTCTTC. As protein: CASSLVVAGGGEQFF.

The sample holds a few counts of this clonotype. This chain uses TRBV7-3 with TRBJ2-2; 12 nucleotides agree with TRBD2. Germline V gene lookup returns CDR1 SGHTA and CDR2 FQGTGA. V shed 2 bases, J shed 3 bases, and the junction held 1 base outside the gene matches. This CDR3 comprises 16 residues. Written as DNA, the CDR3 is TGTGCCAGCAGCTTAGGACTAGCGGGATACACCGGGGAGCTGTTTTTT. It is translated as CASSLGLAGYTGELFF.

The CDR3 here is CASSPTGTGLSYEQYF. The DNA of the CDR3 is TGTGCCAGCTCACCAACGGGGACAGGCTTGTCCTACGAGCAGTACTTC. This chain connects TRBV18 to TRBJ2-7, with 8 positions matching TRBD1. Per the germline V gene, CDR1 is KGHSH and CDR2 is LQKENI. Trimming at V came to 2 bases and at J to 1 base, leaving 7 bases not matched to a gene. CDR3 length equals 16 residues.